These 23 T cell receptor beta chains originate from one sample sequenced in a study of blood T cells in healthy people across ages. Alongside a J-beta primer mix, a sample-barcoded 5' primer served in a second PCR lasting about 7 to 12 cycles. TCRdb recomputed calls from the 5' RACE reads with MiXCR, one row per CDR3 protein. Of some 890,000 distinct CDR3 sequences in the sample, 25% to 35% were seen once. The data also belong to a second study, concerning T cells of mothers and their children.

The specimen was blood. These receptors all come from a woman between 35 and 50 years old in good health.

This clonotype was detected a few times. The rearrangement joins TRBV12-3 or TRBV12-4 to TRBJ2-1, with 8 bases identical to TRBD2. The CDR3 consists of 15 residues. Germline trimming cut 2 bases from V and 10 bases from J; bases unmatched to any gene: 10. The CDR3 region has the DNA TGTGCCAGCAGTTTATATGGCGGGGGGACGTTCGAGCAGTTCTTC. Encoded protein: CASSLYGGGTFEQFF.

This clonotype appeared many times. This chain connects TRBV4-1 to TRBJ2-7, with 11 bases that match TRBD2. The CDR3 consists of 15 residues. From germline, CDR1 is MGHRA and CDR2 YSYEKL. Trimming cost V 4 bases and J 1 base; bases outside gene matches: 3. The CDR3 region is CASSPRTSGSYEQYF. The CDR3 nucleotides read TGCGCCAGCAGCCCCCGGACTAGCGGGTCCTACGAGCAGTACTTC.

This clonotype has at least ten counts. This chain connects TRBV20-1 to TRBJ2-1; 13 bases map to TRBD2. Losses at the gene ends were 0 bases for V and 6 bases for J; bases not matched to a gene: 2. CDR1 is DFQATT and CDR2 is SNEGSKA in the germline V gene (reference sequence). The CDR3 runs 15 residues. The CDR3: CSARDRLAGGNEQFF. Written as DNA, the CDR3 is TGCAGTGCTAGAGATCGACTAGCGGGGGGCAATGAGCAGTTCTTC.

This clonotype has only a few counts. V and J are TRBV28 and TRBJ2-1; 7 bases line up with TRBD1. Germline V gene data show CDR1 as MDHEN and CDR2 as SYDVKM. V was pared by 5 bases and J by 8 bases, with 6 bases of the junction left unmatched. This CDR3 spans 13 amino acids. The CDR3 reads CASSQPGGDEQFF. CDR3 nucleotide sequence: TGTGCCAGCAGTCAACCAGGGGGAGATGAGCAGTTCTTC.

This clonotype was recorded at least ten times. This chain connects TRBV29-1 to TRBJ2-3, with no clear D. Between the trimmed V and J ends, which lost 1 base and 0 bases, there was a span of 8 bases. Germline CDR1 is SQVTM and CDR2 is ANQGSEA. The CDR3 is 14 amino acids. CDR3 nucleotides: TGCAGCGTTGAAGTCGCTACTAGCACAGATACGCAGTATTTT. It translates to CSVEVATSTDTQYF.

V is TRBV12-3 or TRBV12-4 and J is TRBJ1-5; weak D call: TRBD1 (5 bases). The CDR3 extends over 15 amino acids. V was pared by 6 bases and J by 5 bases, with 17 bases between. CDR3: CASSQWGTDDQPQHF. In DNA, the CDR3 is TGTGCCAGCAGCCAGTGGGGGACGGATGATCAGCCCCAGCATTTT.

The V and J genes are TRBV15 and TRBJ2-3; D remains unclear. Germline lookup yields CDR1 LNHNV and CDR2 YYDKDF (reference sequence). V lost 0 bases to trimming and J lost 6 bases, with 10 bases between them. The CDR3 covers 14 residues. The CDR3 region has the DNA TGTGCCACCAGCAGAGACCCCTCAGCGGATACGCAGTATTTT. Amino acids: CATSRDPSADTQYF.

This clonotype was detected a few times. CDR3 sequence: CASSLDRHTDTQYF. In DNA, the CDR3 is TGTGCCAGCAGCTTAGATAGGCACACAGATACGCAGTATTTT. The chain uses TRBV11-2 and TRBJ2-3; the D is unclear. Trimming cost V 0 bases and J 2 bases, with 6 bases left between them. CDR3 length equals 14 residues. Germline CDR1 reads SGHAT; CDR2 reads FQNNGV.

A note on this clonotype: A read error may be the cause here, since a much bigger clone is one base away. The V and J genes are TRBV5-1 and TRBJ2-7, with D unclear. The germline V gene has CDR1 SGHRS and CDR2 YFSETQ. The CDR3 sequence is 15 residues long. The CDR3 sequence: CASGLASQTSYEQYF. CDR3 in DNA: TGCGCCAGCGGCTTGGCCAGTCAGACCAGCTACGAGCAGTACTTC.

The table lists this clonotype with many counts. The chain has TRBV5-1 and TRBJ2-7, with 7 bases identical to TRBD1. Looked up from germline, CDR1 is SGHRS and CDR2 is YFSETQ. V lost 4 bases and J lost 0; bases outside the gene matches: 7. The CDR3 consists of 15 residues. CDR3 residues: CASSQTGHLSYEQYF. For the CDR3, the DNA is TGCGCCAGCAGCCAGACAGGGCACCTCTCCTACGAGCAGTACTTC.

In regard to this clonotype: This may come from a read error, since a much larger clone is one base off. J is TRBJ2-4 and V is TRBV28; 11 nucleotides line up with TRBD2. Per germline, CDR1 MDHEN and CDR2 SYDVKM. There are 14 residues in the CDR3. The J segment lost 13 bases and the V segment lost 5 bases, leaving 10 bases of the junction unmatched. CDR3 residues: CASSNSGGAVEQYF. The CDR3 DNA follows: TGTGCCAGCAGTAATAGCGGGGGGGCGGTTGAGCAGTACTTC.

J is TRBJ1-2 and V is TRBV20-1, with D perhaps TRBD1 (5 bases). This CDR3 spans 14 amino acids. Germline V gene data show CDR1 as DFQATT and CDR2 as SNEGSKA (reference sequence). Trimming removed 0 bases at V and 5 bases at J, with 13 bases between. CDR3 sequence reads: CSARDGVGDYGYTF. The CDR3 DNA reads TGCAGTGCTAGAGATGGAGTAGGGGATTATGGCTACACCTTC.

The chain couples TRBV28 to TRBJ2-1; the D gene is possibly TRBD1 (8 bases). Germline assignment: CDR1 MDHEN and CDR2 SYDVKM. This CDR3 is 14 amino acids long. Between the trimmed V and J ends, which lost 3 bases and 7 bases, there was a span of 13 bases. CDR3 DNA sequence: TGTGCCAGCAGTTTTTACAGGGGGGGAAATGAGCAGTTCTTC. Residues: CASSFYRGGNEQFF.

This clonotype was seen at least ten times. This chain joins TRBV10-3 and TRBJ2-5, with D perhaps TRBD1 or TRBD2 (6 bases each). The CDR3 runs 13 residues. The germline CDR1 and CDR2 sequences are ENHRY and SYGVKD. The V gene lost 2 bases and the J gene lost 5 bases, with 9 bases spanning the gap. CDR3: CAISERGRETQYF. The CDR3 region has the DNA TGTGCCATCAGTGAGAGGGGGAGGGAGACCCAGTACTTC.

Regarding this clonotype: At one boundary the junction diverges from the germline segment, which might be a read error. The J gene is TRBJ2-6, the V gene TRBV30, with a weak D call TRBD2 (7 bases). This CDR3 comprises 16 residues. Germline V gene data show CDR1 as GTSNPN and CDR2 as SVGIG (reference sequence). CDR3 DNA sequence: TGTGCCTGGAGGGAGGGGGGGGCCTCTGGGGCCAACGCCCTGACTTTC. This translates into CAWREGGASGANALTF.

This clonotype appeared once. One base away lies a much larger clone, so this may be a sequencing read error. The CDR3 region has the DNA TGTGCCATCAGACCCGGTGAAGAAAACTACGAGCAGTACTTC. Its protein product is CAIRPGEENYEQYF. The rearrangement uses TRBV10-3 and TRBJ2-5; the D is unclear. The J call may be wrong; the DNA end is better matched by TRBJ2-7. CDR1 is ENHRY and CDR2 is SYGVKD in the germline V gene. The CDR3 covers 14 residues.

A single count supports this clonotype. A much larger clone differs from this one at a single base, so this may be a read error. V and J are TRBV7-2 and TRBJ2-7, with 9 bases aligning to TRBD1. The germline V gene has CDR1 SGHTA and CDR2 FQGNSA. The CDR3 length is 15 residues. CDR3 in amino acids: CVSRDRAPLSYEQYF. DNA of the CDR3: TGTGTCAGCAGGGACAGGGCCCCTCTCTCCTACGAGCAGTACTTC.

This clonotype was seen repeatedly, ten times or more. The gene calls are TRBV25-1 and TRBJ2-7; 9 nucleotides align to TRBD1. The CDR3 loop spans 14 amino acids. The germline CDR1 and CDR2 sequences are MGHDK and SYGVNS. J lost 3 bases, V lost 6 bases, and 6 bases had no gene match. CDR3 sequence (DNA): TGTGCCAGCAGCTACAGGGGGCGCGACTACGAGCAGTACTTC. It yields the protein CASSYRGRDYEQYF.

The rearrangement joins TRBV9 to TRBJ1-2; D is uncertain. The germline V gene encodes CDR1 SGDLS and CDR2 YYNGEE. This CDR3 contains 16 residues. V was cut by 0 bases and J by 3 bases, with 15 bases left in between. Here the CDR3 reads CASSVDPSVGYYGYTF. For the CDR3, the DNA is TGTGCCAGCAGCGTAGATCCCAGCGTGGGGTACTATGGCTACACCTTC.

In the case of this clonotype: A read error may be the cause here, since a much bigger clone is one base away. The gene calls are TRBV20-1 and TRBJ1-2, with D hard to call. Trimming left V 6 bases short and J 3 bases short, with 14 bases between. This CDR3 is built from 13 residues. Per germline, CDR1 DFQATT and CDR2 SNEGSKA (reference sequence). Here the CDR3 reads CSAWSPADYGYTF. The CDR3 nucleotides are TGCAGTGCCTGGTCGCCAGCTGACTATGGCTACACCTTC.

The V gene is TRBV12-3 or TRBV12-4, the J gene TRBJ1-2; TRBD1 might be the D (6 bases). The V and J ends lost 3 bases and 7 bases respectively, with 18 bases between them. CDR3 length: 15 residues. CDR3 in DNA: TGTGCCAGCAGTTTCGACTCAGGGGTCCGTGCTGGCTACACCTTC. Its protein product is CASSFDSGVRAGYTF.

This chain connects TRBV10-3 to TRBJ1-1; no definite D call. Germline loops: CDR1 ENHRY, CDR2 SYGVKD. V was trimmed by 2 bases and J by 1 base, leaving 5 bases between them. The CDR3 runs 13 residues. Written as DNA, the CDR3 is TGTGCCATCAGTGAGAACAGGAACACTGAAGCTTTCTTT. It specifies CAISENRNTEAFF.

This clonotype was recorded many times. The V gene is TRBV6-1, the J gene TRBJ1-4, with D possibly matching TRBD1 (5 bases). Looked up from germline, CDR1 is MNHNS and CDR2 is SASEGT. The CDR3 runs to 16 residues. V was shortened by 3 bases and J by 3 bases, with 14 bases between the two germline ends. The CDR3 DNA follows: TGTGCCAGCAGTGACCGCCCGGAAGGGGCTAATGAAAAACTGTTTTTT. Amino acid sequence: CASSDRPEGANEKLFF.